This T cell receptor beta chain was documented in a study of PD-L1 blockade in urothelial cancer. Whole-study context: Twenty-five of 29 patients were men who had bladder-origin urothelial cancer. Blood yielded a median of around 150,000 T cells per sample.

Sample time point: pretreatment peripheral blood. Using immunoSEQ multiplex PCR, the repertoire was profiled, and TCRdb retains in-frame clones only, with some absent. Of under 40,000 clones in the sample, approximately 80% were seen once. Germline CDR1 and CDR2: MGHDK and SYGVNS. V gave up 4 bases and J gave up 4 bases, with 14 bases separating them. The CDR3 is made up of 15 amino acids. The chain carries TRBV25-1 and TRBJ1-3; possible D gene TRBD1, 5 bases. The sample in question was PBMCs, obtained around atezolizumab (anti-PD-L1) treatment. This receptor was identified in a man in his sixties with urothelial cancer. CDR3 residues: CASSGSGGPGNTIYF. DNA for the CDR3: TGTGCCAGCAGTGGGTCGGGGGGTCCGGGAAACACCATATATTTT.